This T cell receptor (beta chain) was identified during a study of cytomegalovirus exposure and HLA in healthy donors. Study-wide points: The classifier reportedly diagnosed cytomegalovirus status with high specificity and sensitivity.

The ends lost 7 bases at V and 6 bases at J; junction bases unmatched: 8. Germline CDR1 SGHRS, CDR2 YFSETQ. This CDR3 spans 16 amino acids. Assay: immunoSEQ multiplex PCR; the TCRdb copy retains only in-frame clones and omits some. This sample has over 200,000 clones, with roughly 89% found just once. As regards this clone: Its antigen is undetermined.

This clonotype was sampled from a woman under 30 in good health and CMV-seronegative. The chain joins TRBV5-1 to TRBJ2-2; TRBD2 matches 14 bases. The sequencing sample was made of PBMCs. As DNA, the CDR3 is TGCGCCAGCTGCCTTGGGACTAGCGGGGGATCCGGGGAGCTGTTTTTT. Its translation: CASCLGTSGGSGELFF.